The T cell receptor (beta chain) described here comes from a study of T cell repertoires in cytomegalovirus infection. The V gene's germline CDR1 is SGHVS and CDR2 FQNEAQ. Trimming took 2 bases from V and 4 from J; bases not matched to a gene: 3. This CDR3 contains 15 residues. TCRdb re-derived calls from the reads in MiXCR, one entry per CDR3 protein. The sample carries more than 650,000 distinct CDR3 sequences, roughly a third recorded once. The study, taken as a whole, reports: CMV carriers with the relevant HLA were identified by cumulative public TCR beta family frequency.

To note about this clonotype: Its antigen remains unknown.

Sequenced sample: PBMCs. The receptor was isolated from a human donor in good health (CMV status not recorded). Some clones in this sample may be carry-over from other donors' samples. The rearrangement joins TRBV7-8 to TRBJ2-3; the match to TRBD2 covers 10 bases. CDR3 bases: TGTGCCAGCAGCTTAACTAGCGGGAATGCAGATACGCAGTATTTT. This sequence encodes CASSLTSGNADTQYF.